The 27 T cell receptor beta chains in this list originate from one sample, sequenced in a study of T cell repertoires in cytomegalovirus infection. The antigens of these receptors remain unknown. TCRdb processed the reads anew with MiXCR; each CDR3 protein has one entry. The top ten hold 11% to 15% of the sample, which has fewer than 1,000,000 distinct CDR3 sequences, more than 25% seen once. Sequenced material: cultured CD8+ T cells from PBMCs, taken from culture after CMV antigen stimulation. Receptor source: a human donor in good health (CMV status not recorded). Some clones in this sample may be carry-over from other donors' samples.

In its sample, this clonotype was seen many times. The chain couples TRBV7-8 to TRBJ2-3; a weak D match, TRBD2 (5 bases). This CDR3 contains 15 residues. The germline gives CDR1 SGHVS, CDR2 FQNEAQ. Deletions cut 2 bases from V and 0 bases from J, with 9 bases between. The CDR3 DNA reads as TGTGCCAGCAGCTTATATGGCGGGAGCACAGATACGCAGTATTTT. Its translation: CASSLYGGSTDTQYF.

This clonotype was seen a handful of times. This CDR3 is CASSLRGARTNEKLFF. The CDR3 DNA reads TGTGCCAGCAGTTTAAGAGGGGCGCGAACTAATGAAAAACTGTTTTTT. The V call is TRBV28, the J call TRBJ1-4; D possibly corresponds to TRBD1 (5 bases). V shed 2 bases and J shed 1 base, with 11 bases lying between them. Germline values: CDR1 MDHEN, CDR2 SYDVKM. This CDR3 region has 16 residues. The whole variable domain, remainder taken from reference TRBV28 and TRBJ1-4, is DVKVTQSSRYLVKRTGEKVFLECVQDMDHENMFWYRQDPGLGLRLIYFSYDVKMKEKGDIPEGYSVSREKKERFSLILESASTNQTSMYLCASSLRGARTNEKLFFGSGTQLSVL.

This clonotype was detected only a few times. The chain uses TRBV6-1 and TRBJ2-2; 11 bases fit TRBD2. The J segment lost 2 bases and the V segment lost 7 bases, leaving 15 bases of the junction unmatched. This CDR3 is built from 19 residues. Germline lookup yields CDR1 MNHNS and CDR2 SASEGT. The CDR3 region has the DNA TGTGCCAGCAAGTTAGTAGCGGGGGGGCTGGCGTATAACACCGGGGAGCTGTTTTTT. Protein product: CASKLVAGGLAYNTGELFF.

This chain uses TRBV4-3 with TRBJ1-1, with D maybe TRBD1 (5 bases). The length of the CDR3 is 15 residues. Deletions cut 1 base from V and 5 bases from J, with 14 bases between. Germline CDR1 is LGHNA and CDR2 is YSLEER. The CDR3 sequence: CASSQAGTARTEAFF. The CDR3 DNA reads TGCGCCAGCAGCCAAGCTGGGACGGCCAGAACTGAAGCTTTCTTT.

The CDR3 DNA is TGTGCCAGCAGCCGGAGCGGGGGTGCCGGGGAGCTGTTTTTT. This encodes CASSRSGGAGELFF. The chain couples TRBV6-2 or TRBV6-3 to TRBJ2-2; 8 nucleotides match TRBD2. After removal of 6 bases from V and 6 bases from J, the junction contained 6 bases not matched to a gene. The CDR3 has 14 amino acids. CDR1 and CDR2 from the germline V gene are MNHEY and SVGEGT.

The CDR3 region has the DNA TGTGCCAGCAGCTTATTAGGTCGATCCTACGAGCAGTACGTC. It is translated as CASSLLGRSYEQYV. The gene calls are TRBV11-2 and TRBJ2-7; D remains ambiguous. The germline CDR1 and CDR2 sequences are SGHAT and FQNNGV. The CDR3 extends over 14 amino acids. Trimming stripped 2 bases from V and 1 base from J, with 9 bases between.

This clonotype appeared a few times. The chain is built from TRBV6-6 and TRBJ2-5; maybe TRBD2 (7 bases). This CDR3 is built from 14 residues. Trimming took 7 bases from V and 5 from J, leaving 17 bases between them. CDR1 MNHNY and CDR2 SVGAGI come from the germline V gene (reference sequence). The CDR3 sequence is CASTRGGSRETQYF. The DNA of the CDR3 is TGTGCCAGCACAAGGGGGGGCAGTCGTGAGACCCAGTACTTC.

The chain links TRBV7-9 to TRBJ2-5; the D gene is possibly TRBD1 (6 bases). Trimming pared 2 bases from V and 3 bases from J, leaving 10 bases between. Germline lookup yields CDR1 SEHNR and CDR2 FQNEAQ (reference sequence). The CDR3 length is 14 residues. In DNA form, the CDR3 reads TGTGCCAGCAGCTTAATCGGGACAAAAGAGACCCAGTACTTC. Translation gives CASSLIGTKETQYF.

The genes are TRBV7-3 and TRBJ2-2; 7 bases are a match to TRBD1. CDR1 and CDR2 (germline): SGHTA, FQGTGA. The CDR3 has 16 residues. J lost 1 base, V lost 5 bases, and 7 bases had no gene match. CDR3 sequence: CASSPRQGWNTGELFF. CDR3 DNA: TGTGCCAGCAGCCCCCGACAGGGATGGAACACCGGGGAGCTGTTTTTT. The full variable domain, its missing parts supplied by reference TRBV7-3 and TRBJ2-2, is GAGVSQTPSNKVTEKGKYVELRCDPISGHTALYWYRQSLGQGPEFLIYFQGTGAADDSGLPNDRFFAVRPEGSVSTLKIQRTERGDSAVYLCASSPRQGWNTGELFFGEGSRLTVL.

This chain links TRBV6-5 with TRBJ1-6, with 7 bases identical to TRBD1. Germline lookup yields CDR1 MNHEY and CDR2 SVGAGI. The J segment lost 7 bases and the V segment lost 2 bases, leaving 8 bases of the junction unmatched. This CDR3 is 16 amino acids long. CDR3 residues: CASSYGTAPGNSPLHF. DNA of the CDR3: TGTGCCAGCAGTTACGGGACAGCCCCTGGGAATTCACCCCTCCACTTT.

The genes are TRBV4-1 and TRBJ1-2; 10 bases line up with TRBD1. V shed 0 bases and J 7 bases; nucleotides not matched to a gene: 5. There are 15 residues in the CDR3. CDR1 is MGHRA and CDR2 is YSYEKL in the germline V gene. In DNA form, the CDR3 reads TGCGCCAGCAGCCAAGAGCGACAGGGGGCTCCTGGCTACACCTTC. Its translation is CASSQERQGAPGYTF.

V usage is TRBV28 and J usage is TRBJ2-2; 7 bases fit TRBD2. V shed 7 bases and J 4 bases; nucleotides not matched to a gene: 12. The length of the CDR3 is 16 residues. Germline lookup yields CDR1 MDHEN and CDR2 SYDVKM. CDR3 region: CASNLQRDGVTGELFF. The CDR3 DNA follows: TGTGCCAGCAACTTGCAGCGGGACGGCGTCACCGGGGAGCTGTTTTTT. Combining the CDR3 with reference TRBV28 and TRBJ2-2 gives the whole variable domain DVKVTQSSRYLVKRTGEKVFLECVQDMDHENMFWYRQDPGLGLRLIYFSYDVKMKEKGDIPEGYSVSREKKERFSLILESASTNQTSMYLCASNLQRDGVTGELFFGEGSRLTVL.

This chain links TRBV6-5 with TRBJ2-7, with TRBD1 matching 12 bases. From germline, CDR1 is MNHEY and CDR2 SVGAGI. The CDR3 consists of 17 residues. V was pared by 6 bases and J by 2 bases, with 11 bases of the junction left unmatched. The CDR3, as DNA: TGTGCCAGCAGGGGTTTAGGGACAGGGGGCGACACCTACGAGCAGTACTTC. Its translation is CASRGLGTGGDTYEQYF.

This clonotype occurred a few times. Germline is not matched at one junction end, which may reflect a read error. This chain joins TRBV7-7 and TRBJ1-1; TRBD1 aligns across 8 bases. CDR1 is SSHAT, CDR2 FNYEAQ, per germline (reference sequence). CDR3 size: 17 residues. In DNA form, the CDR3 reads TGTGCTAGCAGCCCCTGGGTGGGCAGGGGGCTAAACACTGAAGCTTTCTTT. This sequence encodes CASSPWVGRGLNTEAFF.

This clonotype came up a few times. The chain is built from TRBV7-9 and TRBJ2-1, with D possibly matching TRBD2 (6 bases). This CDR3 has 14 amino acids. V gave up 6 bases and J gave up 7 bases, with 16 bases separating them. Germline CDR1 is SEHNR and CDR2 is FQNEAQ (reference sequence). The CDR3 DNA follows: TGTGCCAGCAGATTCCGGACCGCGGGGAATGAGCAGTTCTTC. The encoded protein is CASRFRTAGNEQFF.

This clonotype has more than one count but fewer than ten. The chain joins TRBV5-4 to TRBJ2-2; 8 nucleotides align to TRBD2. The ends lost 4 bases at V and 5 bases at J; junction bases unmatched: 7. The germline V gene has CDR1 SGHNT and CDR2 YYREEE (reference sequence). This CDR3 has 15 amino acids. The DNA for the CDR3 is TGTGCCAGCAGCGCCGGGAGGGGTACTACCGGGGAGCTGTTTTTT. Protein sequence: CASSAGRGTTGELFF.

In this sample, this clonotype turned up a few times. The chain combines TRBV14 with TRBJ2-5, with D possibly being TRBD2 (7 bases). This CDR3 is 16 amino acids long. Germline V gene sequence: CDR1 SGHDN, CDR2 FVKESK. V was clipped by 5 bases and J by 5 bases, with 21 bases between them. The CDR3 bases are TGTGCCAGCAGCAAAGGGGGAGCGGGGCTGGGGGAGACCCAGTACTTC. Translation: CASSKGGAGLGETQYF.

This clonotype occurred a few times. The chain uses TRBV5-6 and TRBJ2-2, with D unclear. There are 13 residues in the CDR3. Germline CDR1 is SGHDT and CDR2 is YYEEEE. Trimming cost V 3 bases and J 6 bases, with 9 bases left between them. The CDR3 is CASSSNSPGELFF. DNA for the CDR3: TGTGCCAGCAGCTCGAATTCCCCCGGGGAGCTGTTTTTT.

The rearrangement joins TRBV29-1 to TRBJ1-2; D gene ambiguous. This CDR3 comprises 13 residues. Trimming cost V 6 bases and J 5 bases, with 16 bases left between them. Germline CDR1 reads SQVTM; CDR2 reads ANQGSEA. CDR3 nucleotides: TGCAGCGTAGAGACCGCGCGGGAATATGGCTACACCTTC. Protein sequence: CSVETAREYGYTF.

The chain carries TRBV4-1 and TRBJ2-7; D is perhaps TRBD1 (5 bases). In germline, CDR1 is MGHRA, CDR2 YSYEKL. The ends were cut back, 1 base at V and 5 bases at J, with 15 bases in the middle. The CDR3 contains 15 residues. Here the CDR3 reads CASSQVDSGQNEQYF. The CDR3 bases are TGCGCCAGCAGCCAAGTAGACAGTGGCCAGAACGAGCAGTACTTC.

This clonotype was seen a handful of times. The chain joins TRBV5-4 to TRBJ2-2; D unresolved. Trimming took 1 base from V and 7 from J, leaving 11 bases between them. The CDR3 consists of 14 residues. The germline V gene has CDR1 SGHNT and CDR2 YYREEE (reference sequence). The chain's CDR3 is CASSLLGSGGELFF. In DNA form, the CDR3 reads TGTGCCAGCAGCTTGCTCGGGTCGGGCGGGGAGCTGTTTTTT.

Only a few counts were recorded for this clonotype. The chain couples TRBV19 to TRBJ1-5; 7 positions match TRBD1. Trimming removed 2 bases from V and 2 bases from J; junction bases left unmatched: 6. The CDR3 has 16 residues. Germline assignment: CDR1 LNHDA and CDR2 SQIVND (reference sequence). This CDR3 reads CASSIWHRGGNQPQHF. The CDR3 DNA is TGTGCCAGTAGTATATGGCACAGGGGCGGCAATCAGCCCCAGCATTTT. The full variable domain, rest sourced from reference TRBV19 and TRBJ1-5, is DGGITQSPKYLFRKEGQNVTLSCEQNLNHDAMYWYRQDPGQGLRLIYYSQIVNDFQKGDIAEGYSVSREKKESFPLTVTSAQKNPTAFYLCASSIWHRGGNQPQHFGDGTRLSIL.

The J gene is TRBJ2-7, the V gene TRBV27, with D perhaps given as TRBD1 or TRBD2 (5 bases each). Trimming took 5 bases from V and 6 from J, leaving 14 bases between them. This CDR3 comprises 13 residues. Germline V gene sequence: CDR1 MNHEY, CDR2 SMNVEV (reference sequence). CDR3 DNA: TGTGCCAGCAGTAACGTCCCAGGGACCGAGCAGTACTTC. It yields the protein CASSNVPGTEQYF.

This clonotype was counted only a few times. J is TRBJ2-2 and V is TRBV5-8; 7 bases are shared with TRBD1. Germline V gene sequence: CDR1 SGHTS, CDR2 YDEGEE. CDR3 length equals 14 residues. Trimming took 4 bases from V and 6 from J; bases not matched to a gene: 6. CDR3 region: CASSPTGLAGELFF. The CDR3 bases are TGTGCCAGCAGCCCGACAGGGCTGGCCGGGGAGCTGTTTTTT.

The chain is built from TRBV11-2 and TRBJ2-2; the D is unclear. The CDR3 is made up of 12 amino acids. With 11 bases removed from V and 2 bases from J, the gap between germline ends came to 9 bases. The germline V gene has CDR1 SGHAT and CDR2 FQNNGV. The CDR3 region is CALRFNTGELFF. The CDR3 nucleotides read TGTGCCCTCCGGTTTAACACCGGGGAGCTGTTTTTT.

This clonotype occurred many times. This chain joins TRBV7-6 and TRBJ1-6, with D hard to call. CDR1 and CDR2 from the germline V gene are SGHVS and FNYEAQ. The CDR3 runs to 13 residues. Trimming took off 5 bases at V and 10 bases at J, with 12 bases between the two ends. CDR3 sequence: CASSPEFGSPLHF. In nucleotides, the CDR3 is TGTGCCAGCAGCCCAGAGTTTGGGTCACCCCTCCACTTT.

V and J are TRBV7-3 and TRBJ1-1, with D perhaps TRBD1 (5 bases). Per germline, CDR1 SGHTA and CDR2 FQGTGA. V was shortened by 5 bases and J by 12 bases, with 16 bases between the two germline ends. The CDR3 is 12 amino acids. CDR3 loop: CASSQLGGEPFF. The CDR3 DNA reads as TGTGCCAGCAGCCAACTGGGGGGGGAACCTTTCTTT.